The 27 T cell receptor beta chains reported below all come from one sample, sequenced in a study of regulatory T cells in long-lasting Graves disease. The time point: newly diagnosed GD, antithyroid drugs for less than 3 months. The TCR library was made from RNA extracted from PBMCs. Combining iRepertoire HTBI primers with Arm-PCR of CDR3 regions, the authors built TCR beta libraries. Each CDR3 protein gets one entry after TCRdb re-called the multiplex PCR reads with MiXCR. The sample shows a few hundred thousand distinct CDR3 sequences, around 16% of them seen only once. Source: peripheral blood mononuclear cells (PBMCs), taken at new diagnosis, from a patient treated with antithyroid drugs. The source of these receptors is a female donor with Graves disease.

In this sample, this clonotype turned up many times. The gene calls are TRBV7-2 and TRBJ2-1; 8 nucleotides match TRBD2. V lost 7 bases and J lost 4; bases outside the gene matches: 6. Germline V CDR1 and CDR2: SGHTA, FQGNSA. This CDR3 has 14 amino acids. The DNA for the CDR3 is TGTGCCAGCACCCTGGGACTAGAATACAATGAGCAGTTCTTC. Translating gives CASTLGLEYNEQFF.

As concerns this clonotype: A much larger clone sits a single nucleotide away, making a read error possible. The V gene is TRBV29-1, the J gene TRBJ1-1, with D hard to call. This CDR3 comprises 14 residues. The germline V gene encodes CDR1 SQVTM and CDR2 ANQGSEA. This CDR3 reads CSDINPTTISAALF. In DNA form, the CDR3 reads TGCAGCGACATCAACCCCACTACGATTTCGGCCGCTCTCTTT.

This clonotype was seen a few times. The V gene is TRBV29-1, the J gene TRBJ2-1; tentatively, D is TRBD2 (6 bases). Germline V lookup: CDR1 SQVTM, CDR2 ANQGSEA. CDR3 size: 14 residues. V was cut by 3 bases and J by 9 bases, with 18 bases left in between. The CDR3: CSVEASALIGEQFF. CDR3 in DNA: TGCAGCGTTGAGGCTAGCGCTCTAATTGGTGAGCAGTTCTTC.

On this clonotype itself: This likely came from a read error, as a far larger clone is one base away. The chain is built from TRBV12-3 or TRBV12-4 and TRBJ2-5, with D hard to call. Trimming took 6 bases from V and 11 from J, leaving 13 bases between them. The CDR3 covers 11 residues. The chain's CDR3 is CASSSTHEQYF. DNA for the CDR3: TGTGCCAGCAGCTCCACGCATGAGCAGTACTTC.

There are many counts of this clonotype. CDR3 nucleotides: TGTGCCAGCAGCGGCGGGACAACCTCTGGAAACACCATATATTTT. Translation gives CASSGGTTSGNTIYF. The V and J genes are TRBV6-1 and TRBJ1-3, with D maybe TRBD1 (6 bases). CDR3 length: 15 residues. Germline V gene data show CDR1 as MNHNS and CDR2 as SASEGT. V was cut by 6 bases and J by 0 bases, with 12 bases left in between.

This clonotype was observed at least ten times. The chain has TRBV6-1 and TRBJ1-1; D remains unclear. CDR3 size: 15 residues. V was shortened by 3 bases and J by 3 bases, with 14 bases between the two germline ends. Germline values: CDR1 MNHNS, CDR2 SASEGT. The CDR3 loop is CASSDMPPADTEAFF. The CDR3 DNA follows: TGTGCCAGCAGTGATATGCCCCCGGCGGACACTGAAGCTTTCTTT.

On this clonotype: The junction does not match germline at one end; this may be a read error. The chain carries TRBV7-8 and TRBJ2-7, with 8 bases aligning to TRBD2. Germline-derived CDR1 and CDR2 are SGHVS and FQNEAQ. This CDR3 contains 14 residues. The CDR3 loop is CASNLAGIPYEQYF. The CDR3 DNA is TGTGCCAGCAACTTAGCGGGAATCCCCTACGAGCAGTACTTC.

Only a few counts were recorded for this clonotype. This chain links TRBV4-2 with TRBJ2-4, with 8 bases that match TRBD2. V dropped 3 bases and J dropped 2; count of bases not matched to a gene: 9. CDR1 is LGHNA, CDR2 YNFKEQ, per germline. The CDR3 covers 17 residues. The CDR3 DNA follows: TGTGCCAGCAGCCACTCCCCGGGACTAGAATCCAAAAACATTCAGTACTTC. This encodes CASSHSPGLESKNIQYF.

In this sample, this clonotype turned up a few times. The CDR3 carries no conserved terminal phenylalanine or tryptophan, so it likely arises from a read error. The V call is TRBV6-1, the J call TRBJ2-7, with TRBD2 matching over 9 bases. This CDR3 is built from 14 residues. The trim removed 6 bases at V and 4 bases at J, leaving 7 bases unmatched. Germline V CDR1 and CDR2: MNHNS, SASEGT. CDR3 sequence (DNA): TGTGCCAGCAGGAGACTAGCGGAGGGTTACGAGCAGTACCTC. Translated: CASRRLAEGYEQYL.

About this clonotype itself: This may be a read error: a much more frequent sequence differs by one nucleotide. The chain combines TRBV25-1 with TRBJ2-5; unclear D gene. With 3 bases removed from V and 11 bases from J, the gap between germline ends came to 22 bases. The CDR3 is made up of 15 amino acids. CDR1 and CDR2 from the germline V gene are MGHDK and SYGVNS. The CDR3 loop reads CASSDSAEPLNEQYF. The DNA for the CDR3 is TGTGCCAGCAGTGATTCGGCAGAGCCCCTCAATGAGCAGTACTTC.

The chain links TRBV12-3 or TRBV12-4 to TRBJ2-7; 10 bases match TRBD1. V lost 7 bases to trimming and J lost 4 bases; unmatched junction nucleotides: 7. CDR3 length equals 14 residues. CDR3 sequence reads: CASTQGQGTYEQYF. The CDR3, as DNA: TGTGCCAGCACCCAGGGACAGGGGACTTACGAGCAGTACTTC.

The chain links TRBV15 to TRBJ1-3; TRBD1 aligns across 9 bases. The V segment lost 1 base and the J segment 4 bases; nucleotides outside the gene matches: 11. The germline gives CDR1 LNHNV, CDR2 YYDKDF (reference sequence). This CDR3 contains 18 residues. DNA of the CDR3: TGTGCCACCAGCAGAGCACCTAACACAGGGGGCTCCGGAAACACCATATATTTT. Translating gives CATSRAPNTGGSGNTIYF.

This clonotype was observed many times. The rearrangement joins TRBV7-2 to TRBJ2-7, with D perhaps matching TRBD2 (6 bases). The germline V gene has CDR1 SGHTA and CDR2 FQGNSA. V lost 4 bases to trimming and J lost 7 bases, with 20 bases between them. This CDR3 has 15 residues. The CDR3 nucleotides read TGTGCCAGCAGCTCGCGTTTGGGGACTCCTGGGGAGCAGTACTTC. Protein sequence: CASSSRLGTPGEQYF. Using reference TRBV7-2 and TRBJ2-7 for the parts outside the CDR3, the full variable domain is GAGVSQSPSNKVTEKGKDVELRCDPISGHTALYWYRQSLGQGLEFLIYFQGNSAPDKSGLPSDRFSAERTGGSVSTLTIQRTQQEDSAVYLCASSSRLGTPGEQYFGPGTRLTVT.

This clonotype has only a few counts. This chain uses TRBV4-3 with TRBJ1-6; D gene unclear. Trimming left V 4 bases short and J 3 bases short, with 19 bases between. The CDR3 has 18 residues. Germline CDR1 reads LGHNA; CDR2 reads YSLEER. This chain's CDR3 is CASSLSYPPAGYNSPLHF. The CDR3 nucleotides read TGCGCCAGCAGCCTCTCCTACCCGCCGGCCGGCTATAATTCACCCCTCCACTTT.

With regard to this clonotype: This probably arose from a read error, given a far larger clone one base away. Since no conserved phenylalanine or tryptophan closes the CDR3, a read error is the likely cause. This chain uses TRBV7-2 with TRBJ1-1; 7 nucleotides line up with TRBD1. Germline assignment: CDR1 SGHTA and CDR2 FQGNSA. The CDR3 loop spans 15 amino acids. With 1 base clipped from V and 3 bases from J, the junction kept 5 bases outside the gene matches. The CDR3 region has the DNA TGTGCCAGCAGCTTAGATCCAGGGGGTGACACTGAAGCTTTCCTT. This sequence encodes CASSLDPGGDTEAFL.

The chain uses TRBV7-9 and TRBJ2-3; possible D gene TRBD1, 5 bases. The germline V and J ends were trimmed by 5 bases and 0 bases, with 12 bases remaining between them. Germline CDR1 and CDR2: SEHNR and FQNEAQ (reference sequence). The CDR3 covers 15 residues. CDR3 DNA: TGTGCCAGCAGCCGGTTTGGGGCTAGCACAGATACGCAGTATTTT. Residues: CASSRFGASTDTQYF.

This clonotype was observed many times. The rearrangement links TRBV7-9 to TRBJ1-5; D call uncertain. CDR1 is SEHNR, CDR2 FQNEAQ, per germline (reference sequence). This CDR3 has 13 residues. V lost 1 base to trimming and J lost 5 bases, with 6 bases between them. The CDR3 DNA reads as TGTGCCAGCAGCTTAGGGGAGTATCAGCCCCAGCATTTT. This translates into CASSLGEYQPQHF.

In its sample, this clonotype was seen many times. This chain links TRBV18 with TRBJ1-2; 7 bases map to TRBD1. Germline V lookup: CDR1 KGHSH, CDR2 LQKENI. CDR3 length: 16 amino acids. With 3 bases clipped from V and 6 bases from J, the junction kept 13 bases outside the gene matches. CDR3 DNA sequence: TGTGCCAGCTCACCGGTCAGCAAGGGGGCGAGGGATGGCTACACCTTC. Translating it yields CASSPVSKGARDGYTF.

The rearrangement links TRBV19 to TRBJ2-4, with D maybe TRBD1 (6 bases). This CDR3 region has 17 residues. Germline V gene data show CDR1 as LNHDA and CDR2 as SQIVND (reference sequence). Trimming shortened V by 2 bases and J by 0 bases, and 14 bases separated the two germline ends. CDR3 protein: CASSIISRGQAKNIQYF. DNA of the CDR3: TGTGCCAGTAGTATAATTAGCAGGGGCCAAGCCAAAAACATTCAGTACTTC.

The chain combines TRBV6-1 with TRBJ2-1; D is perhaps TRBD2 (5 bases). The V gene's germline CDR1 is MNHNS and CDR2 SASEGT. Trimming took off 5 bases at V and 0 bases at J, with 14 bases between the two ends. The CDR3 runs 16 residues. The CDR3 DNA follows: TGTGCCAGCAGTCTGCCGCTAGCAGACTCCTACAATGAGCAGTTCTTC. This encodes CASSLPLADSYNEQFF.

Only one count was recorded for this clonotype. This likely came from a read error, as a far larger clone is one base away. CDR3 sequence (DNA): TGTGCCAGCAGTCGACGGCCTCTTGGGGGGGGGTACAATGAGCAGTACTTC. Translation gives CASSRRPLGGGYNEQYF. The chain has TRBV2 and TRBJ2-7; TRBD2 aligns across 7 bases. The CDR3 length is 17 residues. The germline CDR1 and CDR2 sequences are SNHLY and FYNNEI. After removal of 5 bases from V and 7 bases from J, the junction contained 20 bases not matched to a gene.

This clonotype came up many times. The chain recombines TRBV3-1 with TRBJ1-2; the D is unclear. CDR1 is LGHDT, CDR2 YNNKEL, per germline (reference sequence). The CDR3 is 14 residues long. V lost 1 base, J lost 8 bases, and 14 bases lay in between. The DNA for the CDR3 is TGTGCCAGCAGCCAAGGGGCCAGCGATGGCGGCTACACCTTC. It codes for CASSQGASDGGYTF.

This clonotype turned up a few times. The CDR3 nucleotides are TGCAGTGCTAGGGCGCAGGGCGGCTACACCTTC. It yields the protein CSARAQGGYTF. V usage is TRBV20-1 and J usage is TRBJ1-2; D may be TRBD1 (5 bases). The CDR3 is 11 amino acids. Trimming cost V 3 bases and J 8 bases, with 10 bases left between them. CDR1 DFQATT and CDR2 SNEGSKA come from the germline V gene (reference sequence).

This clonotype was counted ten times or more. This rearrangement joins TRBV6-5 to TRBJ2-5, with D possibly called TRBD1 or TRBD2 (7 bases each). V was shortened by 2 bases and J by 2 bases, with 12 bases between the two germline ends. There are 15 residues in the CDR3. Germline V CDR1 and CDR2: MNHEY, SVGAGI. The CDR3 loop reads CASSYPGGGQETQYF. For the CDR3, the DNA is TGTGCCAGCAGTTACCCAGGGGGGGGGCAAGAGACCCAGTACTTC.

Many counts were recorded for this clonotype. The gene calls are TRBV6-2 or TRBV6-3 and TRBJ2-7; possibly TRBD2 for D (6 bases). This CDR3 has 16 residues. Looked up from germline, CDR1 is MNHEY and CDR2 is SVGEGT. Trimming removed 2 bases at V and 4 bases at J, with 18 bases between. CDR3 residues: CASSYTGGGRGYEQYF. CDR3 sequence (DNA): TGTGCCAGCAGTTACACCGGTGGAGGGCGCGGGTACGAGCAGTACTTC.

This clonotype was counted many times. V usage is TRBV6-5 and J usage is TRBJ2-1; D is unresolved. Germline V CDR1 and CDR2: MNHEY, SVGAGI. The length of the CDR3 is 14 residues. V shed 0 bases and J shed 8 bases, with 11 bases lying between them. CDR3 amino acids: CASSYSVGRDEQFF. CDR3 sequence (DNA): TGTGCCAGCAGTTACTCAGTTGGGCGAGATGAGCAGTTCTTC.

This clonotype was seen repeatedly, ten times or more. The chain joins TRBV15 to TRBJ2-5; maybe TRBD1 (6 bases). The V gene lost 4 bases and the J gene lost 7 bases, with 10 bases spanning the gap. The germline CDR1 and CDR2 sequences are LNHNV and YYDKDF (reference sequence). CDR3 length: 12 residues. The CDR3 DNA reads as TGTGCCACCAGCACCCTACAGGGGACCCAGTACTTC. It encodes CATSTLQGTQYF. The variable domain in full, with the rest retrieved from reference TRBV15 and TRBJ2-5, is DAMVIQNPRYQVTQFGKPVTLSCSQTLNHNVMYWYQQKSSQAPKLLFHYYDKDFNNEADTPDNFQSRRPNTSFCFLDIRSPGLGDTAMYLCATSTLQGTQYFGPGTRLLVL.